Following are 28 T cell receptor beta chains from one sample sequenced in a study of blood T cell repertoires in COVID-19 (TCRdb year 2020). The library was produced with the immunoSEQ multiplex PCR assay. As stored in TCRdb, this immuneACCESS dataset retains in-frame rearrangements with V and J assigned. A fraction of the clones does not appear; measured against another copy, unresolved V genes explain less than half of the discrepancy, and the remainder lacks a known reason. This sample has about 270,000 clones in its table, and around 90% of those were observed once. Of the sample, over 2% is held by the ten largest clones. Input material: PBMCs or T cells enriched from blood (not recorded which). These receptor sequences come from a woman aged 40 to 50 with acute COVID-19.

The CDR3 sequence: CASSLRNRGNSPLHF. The CDR3 DNA follows: TGTGCCAGCAGCTTGCGAAACAGGGGTAATTCACCCCTCCACTTT. V is TRBV11-3 and J is TRBJ1-6; 7 nucleotides match TRBD1. In germline, CDR1 is SGHNT, CDR2 YENEEA. The CDR3 extends over 15 amino acids. V trimming: 3 bases; J trimming: 6 bases; junction bases outside the gene matches: 5.

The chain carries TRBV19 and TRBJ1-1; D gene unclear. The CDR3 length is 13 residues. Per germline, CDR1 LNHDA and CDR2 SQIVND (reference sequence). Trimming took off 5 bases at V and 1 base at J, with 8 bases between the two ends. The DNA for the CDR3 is TGTGCCAGTAGTGAGACTGGGAACACTGAAGCTTTCTTT. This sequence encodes CASSETGNTEAFF. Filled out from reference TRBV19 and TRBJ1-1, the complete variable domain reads DGGITQSPKYLFRKEGQNVTLSCEQNLNHDAMYWYRQDPGQGLRLIYYSQIVNDFQKGDIAEGYSVSREKKESFPLTVTSAQKNPTAFYLCASSETGNTEAFFGQGTRLTVV.

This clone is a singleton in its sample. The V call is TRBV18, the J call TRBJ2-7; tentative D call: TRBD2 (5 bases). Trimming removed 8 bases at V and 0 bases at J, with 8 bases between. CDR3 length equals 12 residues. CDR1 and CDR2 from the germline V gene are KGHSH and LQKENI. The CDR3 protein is CASTRDSYEQYF. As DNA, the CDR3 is TGTGCCAGCACCCGGGACTCCTACGAGCAGTACTTC. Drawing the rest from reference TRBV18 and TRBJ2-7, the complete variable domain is NAGVMQNPRHLVRRRGQEARLRCSPMKGHSHVYWYRQLPEEGLKFMVYLQKENIIDESGMPKERFSAEFPKEGPSILRIQQVVRGDSAAYFCASTRDSYEQYFGPGTRLTVT.

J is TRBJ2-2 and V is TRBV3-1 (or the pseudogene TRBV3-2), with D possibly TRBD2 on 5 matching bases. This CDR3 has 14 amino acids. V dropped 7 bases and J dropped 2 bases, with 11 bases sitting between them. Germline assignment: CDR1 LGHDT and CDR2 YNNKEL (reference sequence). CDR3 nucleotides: TGTGCCAGCACCCCAGGACTTAACACCGGGGAGCTGTTTTTT. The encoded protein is CASTPGLNTGELFF.

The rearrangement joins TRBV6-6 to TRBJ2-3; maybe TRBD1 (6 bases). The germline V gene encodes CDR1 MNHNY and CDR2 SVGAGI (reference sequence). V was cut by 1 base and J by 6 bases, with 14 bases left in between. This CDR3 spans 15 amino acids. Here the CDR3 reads CASSYFGTQGDTQYF. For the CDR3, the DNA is TGTGCCAGCAGTTACTTTGGGACCCAGGGGGATACGCAGTATTTT.

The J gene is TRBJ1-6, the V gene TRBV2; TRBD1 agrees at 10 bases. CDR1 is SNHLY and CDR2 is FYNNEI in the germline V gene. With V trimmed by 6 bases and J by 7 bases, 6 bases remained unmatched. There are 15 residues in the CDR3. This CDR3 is CASRATGGRNSPLHF. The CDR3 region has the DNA TGTGCCAGCAGGGCGACAGGGGGCAGGAATTCACCCCTCCACTTT.

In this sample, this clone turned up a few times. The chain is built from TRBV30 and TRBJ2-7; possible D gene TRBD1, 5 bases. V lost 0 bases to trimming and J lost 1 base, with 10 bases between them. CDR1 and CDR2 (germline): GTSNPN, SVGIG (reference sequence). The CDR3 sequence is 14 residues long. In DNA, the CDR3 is TGTGCCTGGAGTGTACTGGGGCTATCCTACGAGCAGTACTTC. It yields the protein CAWSVLGLSYEQYF.

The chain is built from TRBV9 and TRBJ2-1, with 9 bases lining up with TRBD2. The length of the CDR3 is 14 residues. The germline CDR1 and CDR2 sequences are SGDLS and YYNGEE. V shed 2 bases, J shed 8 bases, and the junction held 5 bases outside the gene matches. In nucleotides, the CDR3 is TGTGCCAGCAGCGTCGGACTAGCGAAGCATGAGCAGTTCTTC. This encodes CASSVGLAKHEQFF.

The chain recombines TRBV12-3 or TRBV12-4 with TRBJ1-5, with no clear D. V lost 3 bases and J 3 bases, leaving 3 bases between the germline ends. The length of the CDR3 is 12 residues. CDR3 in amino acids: CASSFLNQPQHF. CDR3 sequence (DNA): TGTGCCAGCAGTTTTCTCAATCAGCCCCAGCATTTT.

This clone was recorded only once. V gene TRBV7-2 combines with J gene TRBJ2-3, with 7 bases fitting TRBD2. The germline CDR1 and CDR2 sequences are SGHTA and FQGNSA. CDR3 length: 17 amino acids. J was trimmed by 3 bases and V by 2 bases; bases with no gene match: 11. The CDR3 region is CASSLTFSGVSTDTQYF. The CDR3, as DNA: TGTGCCAGCAGCTTAACTTTCAGCGGGGTTTCGACAGATACGCAGTATTTT.

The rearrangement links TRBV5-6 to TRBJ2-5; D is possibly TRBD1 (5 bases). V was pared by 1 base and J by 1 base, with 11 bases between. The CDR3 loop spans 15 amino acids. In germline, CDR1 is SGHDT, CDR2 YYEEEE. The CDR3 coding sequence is TGTGCCAGCAGCTTGTCTGGCAGGGCCCAAGAGACCCAGTACTTC. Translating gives CASSLSGRAQETQYF.

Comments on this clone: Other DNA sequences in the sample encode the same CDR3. DNA of the CDR3: TGTGCCAGTAGTATAGGACAGGGGTCCTACGAGCAGTACTTC. Translating it yields CASSIGQGSYEQYF. The V and J genes are TRBV19 and TRBJ2-7, with 8 bases identical to TRBD1. Losses at the gene ends were 1 base for V and 1 base for J; bases not matched to a gene: 0. The CDR3 is 14 residues long. Germline assignment: CDR1 LNHDA and CDR2 SQIVND (reference sequence).

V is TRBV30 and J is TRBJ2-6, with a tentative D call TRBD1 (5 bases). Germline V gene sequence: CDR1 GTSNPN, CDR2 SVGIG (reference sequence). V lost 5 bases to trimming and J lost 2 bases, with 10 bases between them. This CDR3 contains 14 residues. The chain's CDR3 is CAWGQGTGANVLTF. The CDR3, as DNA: TGTGCCTGGGGCCAGGGAACTGGGGCCAACGTCCTGACTTTC.

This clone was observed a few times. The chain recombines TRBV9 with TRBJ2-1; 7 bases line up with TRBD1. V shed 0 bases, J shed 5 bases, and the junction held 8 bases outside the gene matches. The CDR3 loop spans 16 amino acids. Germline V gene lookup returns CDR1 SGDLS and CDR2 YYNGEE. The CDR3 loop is CASSVVPGTVHNEQFF. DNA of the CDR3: TGTGCCAGCAGCGTAGTACCCGGGACAGTGCACAATGAGCAGTTCTTC.

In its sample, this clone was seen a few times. CDR3 coding DNA: TGTGCCACCAGTGATGAGCAAAGAACCCAGTACTTC. Protein: CATSDEQRTQYF. The chain combines TRBV24-1 with TRBJ2-5; D is undetermined. CDR1 is KGHDR, CDR2 SFDVKD, per germline. The V and J ends lost 3 bases and 8 bases respectively, with 9 bases between them. The CDR3 covers 12 residues.

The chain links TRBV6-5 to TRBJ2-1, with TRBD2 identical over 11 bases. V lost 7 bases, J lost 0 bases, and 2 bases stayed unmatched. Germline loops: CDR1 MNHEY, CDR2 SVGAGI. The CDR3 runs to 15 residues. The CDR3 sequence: CASNLAGGSYNEQFF. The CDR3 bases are TGTGCCAGCAACCTAGCGGGAGGCTCCTACAATGAGCAGTTCTTC.

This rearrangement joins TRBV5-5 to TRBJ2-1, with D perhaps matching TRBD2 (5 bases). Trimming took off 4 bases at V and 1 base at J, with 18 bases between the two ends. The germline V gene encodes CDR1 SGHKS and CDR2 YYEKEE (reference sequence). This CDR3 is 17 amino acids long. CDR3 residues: CASSLRGSQISYNEQFF. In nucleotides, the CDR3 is TGTGCCAGCAGCCTCCGGGGTAGCCAAATATCCTACAATGAGCAGTTCTTC. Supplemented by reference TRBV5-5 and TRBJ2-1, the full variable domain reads DAGVTQSPTHLIKTRGQQVTLRCSPISGHKSVSWYQQVLGQGPQFIFQYYEKEERGRGNFPDRFSARQFPNYSSELNVNALLLGDSALYLCASSLRGSQISYNEQFFGPGTRLTVL.

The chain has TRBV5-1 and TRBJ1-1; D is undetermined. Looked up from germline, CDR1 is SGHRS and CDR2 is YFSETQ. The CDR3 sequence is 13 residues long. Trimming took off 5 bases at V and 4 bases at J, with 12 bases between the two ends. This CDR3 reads CASSSDTGTEAFF. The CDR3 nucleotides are TGCGCCAGCAGTTCAGACACTGGCACTGAAGCTTTCTTT.

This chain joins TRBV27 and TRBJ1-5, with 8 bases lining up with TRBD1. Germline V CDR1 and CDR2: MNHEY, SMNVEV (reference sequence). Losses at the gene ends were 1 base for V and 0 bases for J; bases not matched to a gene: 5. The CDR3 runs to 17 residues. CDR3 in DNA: TGTGCCAGCAGTTTATTAGGGACAGGATATAGCAATCAGCCCCAGCATTTT. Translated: CASSLLGTGYSNQPQHF.

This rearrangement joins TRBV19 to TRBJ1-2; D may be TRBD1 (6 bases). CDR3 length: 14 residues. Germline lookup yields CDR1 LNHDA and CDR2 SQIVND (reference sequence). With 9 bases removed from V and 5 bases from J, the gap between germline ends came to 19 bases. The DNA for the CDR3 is TGTGCCAGCCGGAGCGACAGGCTCGGTTATGGCTACACCTTC. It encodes CASRSDRLGYGYTF.

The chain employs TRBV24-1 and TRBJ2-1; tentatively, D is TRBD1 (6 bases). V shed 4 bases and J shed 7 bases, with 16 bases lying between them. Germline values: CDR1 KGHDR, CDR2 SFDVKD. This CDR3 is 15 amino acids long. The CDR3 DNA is TGTGCCACCAGTGACCCCCGGACAGTAACAAATGAGCAGTTCTTC. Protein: CATSDPRTVTNEQFF.

This CDR3 is CASSGRQGKREQYF. CDR3 in DNA: TGTGCCAGCAGCGGACGACAGGGTAAACGCGAGCAGTACTTC. This rearrangement joins TRBV3-1 (or the pseudogene TRBV3-2) to TRBJ2-7, with TRBD1 matching 7 bases. CDR1 and CDR2 from the germline V gene are LGHDT and YNNKEL (reference sequence). CDR3 length equals 14 residues. V trimming: 5 bases; J trimming: 6 bases; junction bases outside the gene matches: 10.

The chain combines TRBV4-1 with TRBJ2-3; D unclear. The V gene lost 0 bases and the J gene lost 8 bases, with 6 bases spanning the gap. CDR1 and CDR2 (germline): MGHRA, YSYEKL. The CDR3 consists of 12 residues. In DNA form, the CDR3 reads TGCGCCAGCAGCCAAGATTCGAGTACGCAGTATTTT. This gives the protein CASSQDSSTQYF.

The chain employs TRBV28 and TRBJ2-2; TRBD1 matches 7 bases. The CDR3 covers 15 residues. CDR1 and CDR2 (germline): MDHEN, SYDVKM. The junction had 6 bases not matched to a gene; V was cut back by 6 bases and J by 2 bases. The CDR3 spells CASSHGTANTGELFF. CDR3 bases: TGTGCCAGCAGCCACGGGACAGCAAACACCGGGGAGCTGTTTTTT.

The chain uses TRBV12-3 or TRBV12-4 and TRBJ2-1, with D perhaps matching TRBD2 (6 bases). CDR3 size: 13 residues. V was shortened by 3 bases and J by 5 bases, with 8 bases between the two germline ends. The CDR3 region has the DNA TGTGCCAGCAGTTTTGGGGGGAACAATGAGCAGTTCTTC. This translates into CASSFGGNNEQFF.

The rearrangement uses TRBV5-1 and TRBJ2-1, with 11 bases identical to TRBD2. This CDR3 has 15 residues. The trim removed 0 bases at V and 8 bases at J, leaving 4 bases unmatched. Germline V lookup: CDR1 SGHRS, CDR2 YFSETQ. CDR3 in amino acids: CASSLVSGGADEQFF. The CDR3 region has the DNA TGCGCCAGCAGCTTGGTTAGCGGGGGGGCCGATGAGCAGTTCTTC. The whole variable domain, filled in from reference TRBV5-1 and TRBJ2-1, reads KAGVTQTPRYLIKTRGQQVTLSCSPISGHRSVSWYQQTPGQGLQFLFEYFSETQRNKGNFPGRFSGRQFSNSRSEMNVSTLELGDSALYLCASSLVSGGADEQFFGPGTRLTVL.

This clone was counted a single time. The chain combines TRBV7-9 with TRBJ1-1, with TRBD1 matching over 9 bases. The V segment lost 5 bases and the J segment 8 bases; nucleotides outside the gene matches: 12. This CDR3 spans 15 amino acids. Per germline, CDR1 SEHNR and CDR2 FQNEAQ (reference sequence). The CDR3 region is CASSQSGTGIPEAFF. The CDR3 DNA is TGTGCCAGCAGCCAATCCGGGACAGGGATCCCCGAAGCTTTCTTT.

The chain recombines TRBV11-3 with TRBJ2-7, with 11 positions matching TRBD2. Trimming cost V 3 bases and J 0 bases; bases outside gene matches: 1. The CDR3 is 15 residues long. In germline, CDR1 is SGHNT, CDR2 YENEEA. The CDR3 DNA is TGTGCCAGCAGCTTTACTAGCGGGAGCTCCTACGAGCAGTACTTC. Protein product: CASSFTSGSSYEQYF.